The entry below gives a single TCR beta chain sequence along with its context. This entry is derived from a study of human T cells and chemical hapten exposure. Study-wide context: Small differences in pooled library volume mainly drove the variation in TCR yields per sample.

TCRdb re-called the RACE reads through MiXCR, storing one row per CDR3 protein. The sample holds around 120,000 distinct CDR3 sequences, approximately 13% seen once. Regarding time point: pre-sensitization, week 0. Noted treatment: therapeutic diphenylcyclopropenone sensitization with weekly scalp DPC. Each donor was an alopecia patient between 18 and 70 years of age who qualified for DPC. Unfractionated whole blood yielded total RNA. Per the germline V gene, CDR1 is MDHEN and CDR2 is SYDVKM. Trimming took off 2 bases at V and 7 bases at J, with 11 bases between the two ends. The CDR3 consists of 13 residues.

This clonotype originated in a woman aged 18-29 years with alopecia areata. Some clones in this sample may be carry-over from other donors' samples. The V and J genes are TRBV28 and TRBJ1-1; D remains unclear. The sequencing used whole blood, collected in connection with sensitization to the hapten diphenylcyclopropenone (DPC). The CDR3: CASSLMRTGEAFF. The CDR3 DNA is TGTGCCAGCAGTTTAATGAGGACTGGTGAAGCTTTCTTT.